Sequencing of this TCR beta chain was carried out in a study of cytomegalovirus exposure and HLA in healthy donors. Findings of the study overall: That first-cohort TCR clusters tended to co-occur in the 120 or so validation repertoires was found in a later analysis.

Only in-frame clones appear in the TCRdb table, and some are missing; sequencing was by immunoSEQ multiplex PCR. The sample contains 200,000 or so clones, about four fifths of which appear only once. Concerning this clone: What it recognizes is unknown.

A 120-subject validation cohort, separate from the roughly 670-subject first cohort, supplied the donors. Germline trimming cut 4 bases from V and 3 bases from J; bases unmatched to any gene: 5. CDR1 and CDR2 (germline): SGDLS, YYNGEE. There are 16 residues in the CDR3. Sequenced: PBMCs. This receptor was taken from a man in his late teens or twenties in good health and CMV-seropositive. J is TRBJ2-2 and V is TRBV9; 11 nucleotides line up with TRBD1. The CDR3 nucleotides are TGTGCCAGCAGCCCTCCGGGACAGGGGGACACCGGGGAGCTGTTTTTT. Its protein product is CASSPPGQGDTGELFF.